The entry below describes one T cell receptor (beta chain). The sample holds other DNA sequences that translate to the same CDR3. This entry belongs to a study of blood T cell repertoires in COVID-19. Study-level information: Italy, Spain and the United States were the sources of the convalescent and acute COVID-19 samples.

Patients from Seattle were sampled longitudinally, starting during active infection. Sequenced by immunoSEQ multiplex PCR; TCRdb stores in-frame clones only, minus some. Of around 150,000 clones in the sample, 87% were seen once. The specimen sequenced was peripheral blood. The source is a woman between 65 and 79 years old with COVID-19, enrolled during active disease.

CDR3: CASSQDSSGGYNEQFF. The CDR3, as DNA: TGTGCCAGCAGCCAAGATTCTAGCGGGGGCTACAATGAGCAGTTCTTC. The V gene is TRBV4-2, the J gene TRBJ2-1; 10 nucleotides agree with TRBD2. V lost 0 bases and J lost 3; bases outside the gene matches: 2. The germline CDR1 and CDR2 sequences are LGHNA and YNFKEQ. The CDR3 totals 16 residues.